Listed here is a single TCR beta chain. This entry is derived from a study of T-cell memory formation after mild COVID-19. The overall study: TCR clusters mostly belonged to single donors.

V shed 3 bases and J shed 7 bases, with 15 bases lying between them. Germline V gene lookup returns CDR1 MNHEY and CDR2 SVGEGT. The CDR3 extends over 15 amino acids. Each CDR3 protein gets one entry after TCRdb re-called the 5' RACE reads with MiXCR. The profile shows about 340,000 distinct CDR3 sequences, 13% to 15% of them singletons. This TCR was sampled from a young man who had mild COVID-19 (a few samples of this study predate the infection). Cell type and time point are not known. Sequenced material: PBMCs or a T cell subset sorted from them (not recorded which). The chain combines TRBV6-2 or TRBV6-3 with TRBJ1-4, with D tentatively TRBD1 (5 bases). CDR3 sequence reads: CASSYAAGGLEKLFF. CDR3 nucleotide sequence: TGTGCCAGCAGTTATGCGGCGGGGGGTCTTGAAAAACTGTTTTTT.